This T cell receptor beta chain derives from a study of blood T cell repertoires in COVID-19. Across the study: The United States, Italy and Spain supplied acute and convalescent COVID-19 samples. PBMCs, B-cell-depleted T cells, or T cells were the source of the cDNA or gDNA that made up the material.

Authors' methods: Reference gene primer amplification yielded estimated nucleated cell counts. Profiling relied on immunoSEQ multiplex PCR, and the TCRdb table lists in-frame clones only, not all of them. That table is the source of V, J and clone size, and D and trimming were worked out from the DNA. The table shows a few hundred thousand clones, with 85% to 90% occurring only once. The germline V gene has CDR1 LGHNA and CDR2 YSLEER. V was clipped by 3 bases and J by 6 bases; unmatched bases: 6. This CDR3 spans 15 amino acids. This receptor was taken from a middle-aged woman who had recovered from COVID-19. The rearrangement uses TRBV4-3 and TRBJ2-1; 9 bases map to TRBD1. Specimen: peripheral blood. The chain's CDR3 is CASSHPGQGLNEQFF. DNA of the CDR3: TGCGCCAGCAGCCACCCGGGACAGGGCCTCAATGAGCAGTTCTTC.